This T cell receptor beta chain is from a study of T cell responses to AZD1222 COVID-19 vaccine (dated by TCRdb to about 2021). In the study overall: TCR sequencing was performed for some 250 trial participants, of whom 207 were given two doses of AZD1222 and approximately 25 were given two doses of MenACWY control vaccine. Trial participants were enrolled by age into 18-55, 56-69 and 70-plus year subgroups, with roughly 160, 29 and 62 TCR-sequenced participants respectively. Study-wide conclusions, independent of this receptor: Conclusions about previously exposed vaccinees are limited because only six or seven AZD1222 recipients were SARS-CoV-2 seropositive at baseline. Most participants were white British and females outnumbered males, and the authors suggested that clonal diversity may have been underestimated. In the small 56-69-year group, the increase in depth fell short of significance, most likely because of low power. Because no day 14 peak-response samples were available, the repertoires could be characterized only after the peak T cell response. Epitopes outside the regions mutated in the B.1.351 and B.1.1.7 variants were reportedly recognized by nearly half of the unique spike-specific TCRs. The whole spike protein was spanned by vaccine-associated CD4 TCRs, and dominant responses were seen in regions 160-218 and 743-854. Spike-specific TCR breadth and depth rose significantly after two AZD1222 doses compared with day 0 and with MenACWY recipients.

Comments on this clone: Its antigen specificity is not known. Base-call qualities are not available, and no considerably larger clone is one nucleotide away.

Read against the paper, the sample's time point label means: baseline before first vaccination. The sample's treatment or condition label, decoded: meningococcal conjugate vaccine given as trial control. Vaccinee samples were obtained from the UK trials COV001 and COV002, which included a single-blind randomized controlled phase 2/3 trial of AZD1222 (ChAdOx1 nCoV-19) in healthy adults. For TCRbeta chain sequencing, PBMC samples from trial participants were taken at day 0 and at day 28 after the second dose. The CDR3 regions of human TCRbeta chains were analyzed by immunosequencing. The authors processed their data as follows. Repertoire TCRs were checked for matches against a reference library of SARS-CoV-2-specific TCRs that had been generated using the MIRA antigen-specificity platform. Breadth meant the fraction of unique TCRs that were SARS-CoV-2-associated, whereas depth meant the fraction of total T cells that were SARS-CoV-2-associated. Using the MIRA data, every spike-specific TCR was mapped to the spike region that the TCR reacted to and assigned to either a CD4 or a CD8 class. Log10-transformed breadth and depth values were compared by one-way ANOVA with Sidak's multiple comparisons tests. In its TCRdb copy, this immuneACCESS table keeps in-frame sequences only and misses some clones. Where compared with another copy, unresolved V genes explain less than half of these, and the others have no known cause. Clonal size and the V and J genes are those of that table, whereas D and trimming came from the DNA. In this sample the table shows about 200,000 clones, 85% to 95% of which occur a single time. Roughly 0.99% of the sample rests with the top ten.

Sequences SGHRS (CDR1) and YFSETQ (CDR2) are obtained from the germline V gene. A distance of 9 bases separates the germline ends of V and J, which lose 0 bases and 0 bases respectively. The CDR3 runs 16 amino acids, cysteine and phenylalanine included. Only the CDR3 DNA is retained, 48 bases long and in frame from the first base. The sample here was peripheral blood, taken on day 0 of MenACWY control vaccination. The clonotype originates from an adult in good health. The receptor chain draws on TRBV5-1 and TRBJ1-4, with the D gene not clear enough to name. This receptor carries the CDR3 CASSLAPQATNEKLFF. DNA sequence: TGCGCCAGCAGCTTGGCCCCCCAAGCAACTAATGAAAAACTGTTTTTT.